Below, one TCR beta chain is given with its context. Antigen unknown. This CDR3 is built from 14 residues. Deletions cut 3 bases from V and 6 bases from J, with 13 bases between. The germline V gene has CDR1 SGHTA and CDR2 FQGNSA. This record comes from a study of blood T cells in healthy people across ages. Study findings and constraints: With donor CMV status unknown, expanded clonotype changes were possibly confounded. Strong correlation was found linking TCR beta diversity to naive T cell percentage.

Sample-barcoded 5' priming and a J-beta primer mix drove a second PCR of roughly 6 to 12 cycles. From the 5' RACE reads, TCRdb called clonotypes with MiXCR, one entry per CDR3 protein. Altogether about 640,000 distinct CDR3 sequences are present, 58% being singletons, with the ten largest covering 30% to 45%. The chain employs TRBV7-2 and TRBJ2-3; tentative D call: TRBD1 (6 bases). Material for sequencing was blood. The clonotype was recovered from a man between 60 and 75 years old in good health. The CDR3 region has the DNA TGTGCCAGCAGCTTGACTGGGACATTGGATACGCAGTATTTT. Its protein is CASSLTGTLDTQYF. Supplemented by reference TRBV7-2 and TRBJ2-3, the full variable domain reads GAGVSQSPSNKVTEKGKDVELRCDPISGHTALYWYRQSLGQGLEFLIYFQGNSAPDKSGLPSDRFSAERTGGSVSTLTIQRTQQEDSAVYLCASSLTGTLDTQYFGPGTRLTVL.